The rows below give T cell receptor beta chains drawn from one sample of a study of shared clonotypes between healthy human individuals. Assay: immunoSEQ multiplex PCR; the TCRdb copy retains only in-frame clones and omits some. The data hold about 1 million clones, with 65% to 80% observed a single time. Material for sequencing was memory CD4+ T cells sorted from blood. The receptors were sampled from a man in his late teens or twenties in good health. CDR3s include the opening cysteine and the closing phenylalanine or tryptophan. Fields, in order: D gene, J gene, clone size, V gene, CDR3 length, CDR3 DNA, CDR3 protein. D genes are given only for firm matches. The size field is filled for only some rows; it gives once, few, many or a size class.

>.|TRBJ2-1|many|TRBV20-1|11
TGCAGTGCTAGGGGGTCAACTGAGCAGTTCTTC
CSARGSTEQFF
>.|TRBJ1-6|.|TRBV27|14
TGTGCCAGCAGGTCCAGCGCTCCCAATTCACCCCTCCACTTT
CASRSSAPNSPLHF
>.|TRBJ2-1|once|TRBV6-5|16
TGTGCCAGCAGTTACTCGGGGCGGAGCTCCTACAATGAGCAGTTCTTC
CASSYSGRSSYNEQFF
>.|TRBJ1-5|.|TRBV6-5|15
TGTGCCAGCAGTTACTCTTGGACAGGCAATCAGCCCCAGCATTTT
CASSYSWTGNQPQHF
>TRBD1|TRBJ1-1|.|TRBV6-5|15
TGTGCCAGCACCAAAGGACAGGGCGCGCACACTGAAGCTTTCTTT
CASTKGQGAHTEAFF
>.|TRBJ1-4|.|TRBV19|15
TGTGCCAGTTCGGGGCCGGACAGCCGACGAGAAAAACTGTTTTTT
CASSGPDSRREKLFF
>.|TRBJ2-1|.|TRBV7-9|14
TGTGCCAGCAGCTTTCAGGGAGAGGCCAATGAGCAGTTCTTC
CASSFQGEANEQFF
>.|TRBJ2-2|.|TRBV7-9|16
TGTGCCAGCAGCTTAGGGGCGGCAAAGCACACCGGGGAGCTGTTTTTT
CASSLGAAKHTGELFF
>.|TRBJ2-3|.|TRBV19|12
TGTGCCAGTAGTATCCCGTTTACTACGCAGTATTTT
CASSIPFTTQYF
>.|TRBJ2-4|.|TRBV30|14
TGTGCCTGGAGTCTCCGGTCAAGGGGAAACATTCAGTACTTC
CAWSLRSRGNIQYF
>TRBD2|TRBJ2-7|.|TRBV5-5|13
TGTGCCAGCAGCTCGGGACTATCCTACGAGCAGTACTTC
CASSSGLSYEQYF
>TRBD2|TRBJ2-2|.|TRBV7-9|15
TGTGCCAGCAGCTTAGGAAGGGGAGGGCCCGGGGAGCTGTTTTTT
CASSLGRGGPGELFF
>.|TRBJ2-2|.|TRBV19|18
TGTGCCAGTAGTAAAGTGATATCGATTGGGGTGGGCACCGGGGAGCTGTTTTTT
CASSKVISIGVGTGELFF
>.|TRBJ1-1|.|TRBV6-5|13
TGTGCCAGCAGTTACGACCAGAACACTGAAGCTTTCTTT
CASSYDQNTEAFF
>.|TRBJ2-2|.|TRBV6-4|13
TGTGCCAGCAGTGCTAGGGACACCGGGGAGCTGTTTTTT
CASSARDTGELFF
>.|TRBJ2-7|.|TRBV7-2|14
TGTGCCAGCAGCTTCGTTGGCGGCTCCTACGAGCAGTACTTC
CASSFVGGSYEQYF
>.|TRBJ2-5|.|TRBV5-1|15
TGCGCCAGCAGCTTGGCCTCGGCAGTAAAAGAGACCCAGTACTTC
CASSLASAVKETQYF
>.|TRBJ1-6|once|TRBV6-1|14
TGTGCCAGCAGTGACAGCCCCTATAATTCACCCCTCCACTTT
CASSDSPYNSPLHF
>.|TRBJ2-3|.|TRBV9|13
TGTGCCAGCAGCGTATCTAATGCGGATACGCAGTATTTT
CASSVSNADTQYF
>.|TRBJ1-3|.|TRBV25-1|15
TGTGCCAGCAGTGAAAGTCGGGGTTACGGAAACACCATATATTTT
CASSESRGYGNTIYF
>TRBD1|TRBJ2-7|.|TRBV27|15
TGTGCCAGCAGTTTAGAAGGACAGGGACCCTACGAGCAGTACTTC
CASSLEGQGPYEQYF
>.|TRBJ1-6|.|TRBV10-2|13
TGCGCCAGCAGTGAGTATCAGAATTCACCCCTCCACTTT
CASSEYQNSPLHF
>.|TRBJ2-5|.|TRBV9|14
TGTGCCAGCAGCTTAAGGGGAACACAAGAGACCCAGTACTTC
CASSLRGTQETQYF
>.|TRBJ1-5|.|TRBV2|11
TGTGCCAGCTCCAGCGGGCAGCCCCAGCATTTT
CASSSGQPQHF
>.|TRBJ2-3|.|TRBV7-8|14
TGTGCCAGCAGCACTAACCGGGACACAGATACGCAGTATTTT
CASSTNRDTDTQYF